This T cell receptor beta chain was retrieved from a study of molecular identifiers for immune sequencing clone quantification. Study in general: The replicate experiment used RNA from 20,000 or 100,000 naive CD8 cells. This RNA was split into five aliquots, and four of them were sequenced. Findings and limits, study-wide: Clones that had above 20 RNA copies took up over 97% of effector molecules but under 1% in naive cells.

TCRdb independently ran MiXCR on the PCR reads; one entry per CDR3 protein. This table holds approximately 500,000 distinct CDR3 sequences, about 25% found once. Sorting captured naive CD8 T cells as CD8+CD4-CCR7+CD45RA+. At least ten counts were recorded for this clonotype. The antigen remains unidentified. CDR3 length equals 14 residues. The V end lost 4 bases, the J end lost 6 bases, and 13 bases lay between the germline ends. Germline-derived CDR1 and CDR2 are SGHRS and YFSETQ. Sequencing was done on a sample of naive CD8+ T cells from blood, with Jurkat cell RNA spiked in. As for subset: FACS-sorted CD8+CD4-CCR7+CD45RA+ naive T cells. This sequence was found in a human donor in good health. Some libraries in this study had Jurkat cell RNA spiked in. J is TRBJ2-2 and V is TRBV5-1; a weak D match, TRBD1 (5 bases). Written as DNA, the CDR3 is TGCGCCAGCAGCCCATCAGGGTTGGCCGGGGAGCTGTTTTTT. Translating gives CASSPSGLAGELFF.